This is a list of T cell receptor beta chains from one sample in a study of T cell responses to AZD1222 COVID-19 vaccine. This table comes from immunoSEQ multiplex PCR, and its TCRdb copy is limited to in-frame clones, with some not included. The data show about 130,000 clones, with roughly 92% seen just once and 0.85% to 1.2% held by the top ten. The sample here was peripheral blood, taken 28 days after the second AZD1222 dose. These receptors all stem from an adult who received the AZD1222 COVID-19 vaccine. Each CDR3 is given with its conserved first and last residue. A D gene is named only where the DNA matches it firmly. For some rows the clone size is stated as once, few or many, or as a class when expanded; others skip it.

D gene	clone size	V gene	J gene	CDR3 protein	CDR3 DNA
.	.	TRBV9	TRBJ1-2	CASSVAEGRGGYTF	TGTGCCAGCAGCGTAGCTGAGGGGCGTGGGGGCTACACCTTC
.	.	TRBV9	TRBJ2-3	CASSPQLREDLTDTQYF	TGTGCCAGCAGCCCCCAGCTGAGGGAGGACCTCACAGATACGCAGTATTTT
TRBD2	.	TRBV7-2	TRBJ2-3	CASSLGMTSASTDTQYF	TGTGCCAGCAGCTTAGGGATGACTAGCGCCAGCACAGATACGCAGTATTTT
.	.	TRBV25-1	TRBJ1-6	CASERGQHYNSPLHF	TGTGCCAGCGAAAGAGGACAGCACTATAATTCACCCCTCCACTTT
TRBD2	once	TRBV2	TRBJ2-3	CASSKLAGVSDTQYF	TGTGCCAGCAGTAAACTAGCGGGAGTATCTGATACGCAGTATTTT
.	few	TRBV2	TRBJ1-5	CASSQWGSNQPQHF	TGTGCCAGCAGTCAGTGGGGGAGCAATCAGCCCCAGCATTTT
.	.	TRBV27	TRBJ1-5	CASRRYGAPGHVGQPQHF	TGTGCCAGCAGACGTTATGGGGCGCCGGGACATGTAGGTCAGCCCCAGCATTTT
.	.	TRBV6-1	TRBJ1-2	CASSEAGTGFGYTF	TGTGCCAGCAGTGAGGCCGGGACGGGGTTCGGCTACACCTTC
.	.	TRBV21-1	TRBJ1-1	CASPPRLNTEAFF	TGTGCCAGCCCCCCCAGGCTAAACACTGAAGCTTTCTTT
TRBD1	.	TRBV6-5	TRBJ1-1	CASGPGGNTEAFF	TGTGCCAGCGGTCCAGGGGGAAACACTGAAGCTTTCTTT
TRBD1	.	TRBV19	TRBJ1-1	CASKKQGAGDTEAFF	TGTGCCAGTAAGAAACAGGGGGCAGGGGACACTGAAGCTTTCTTT